Below are 14 T cell receptor beta chains sequenced from a single sample in a study of T cells in Graves' hyperthyroidism and ophthalmopathy. Amplified TCR beta CDR3 regions came from RNA transcripts. With the HTBI primer set, the TCR CDR3 went through a first round of RT-PCR. TCRdb ran MiXCR on the multiplex PCR reads and lists one entry per CDR3 protein. This sample has hundreds of thousands of distinct CDR3 sequences, with about 15% found just once. Sequencing was done on a sample of blood. The source of these receptors is a woman under 40 with Graves' hyperthyroidism that later progressed to Graves' ophthalmopathy.

This clonotype was recorded at least ten times. V usage is TRBV3-1 and J usage is TRBJ2-5; 11 bases fit TRBD2. Unmatched junction bases numbered 2, after V lost 4 bases and J lost 4 bases. This CDR3 region has 14 residues. Germline lookup yields CDR1 LGHDT and CDR2 YNNKEL (reference sequence). The CDR3 here is CASSLGLAGETQYF. Written as DNA, the CDR3 is TGTGCCAGCAGCCTCGGACTAGCGGGAGAGACCCAGTACTTC.

This clonotype was counted at least ten times. The gene calls are TRBV20-1 and TRBJ2-1; 8 nucleotides align to TRBD2. This CDR3 contains 16 residues. V was clipped by 1 base and J by 7 bases; unmatched bases: 12. Germline CDR1 is DFQATT and CDR2 is SNEGSKA (reference sequence). The DNA for the CDR3 is TGCAGTGCTAGAGGTCTTGGGGCGGGAGGTGGGAATGAGCAGTTCTTC. It codes for CSARGLGAGGGNEQFF.

This chain joins TRBV29-1 and TRBJ1-4; tentative D call: TRBD1 (5 bases). V was cut by 7 bases and J by 2 bases, with 11 bases left in between. Germline V lookup: CDR1 SQVTM, CDR2 ANQGSEA. This CDR3 has 13 amino acids. CDR3 loop: CSATGRTNEKLFF. For the CDR3, the DNA is TGCAGCGCTACAGGCCGTACTAATGAAAAACTGTTTTTT. Using reference TRBV29-1 and TRBJ1-4 for the parts outside the CDR3, the full variable domain is SAVISQKPSRDICQRGTSLTIQCQVDSQVTMMFWYRQQPGQSLTLIATANQGSEATYESGFVIDKFPISRPNLTFSTLTVSNMSPEDSSIYLCSATGRTNEKLFFGSGTQLSVL.

This clonotype was seen only a few times. This chain links TRBV5-6 with TRBJ1-5; D gene ambiguous. Germline V gene data show CDR1 as SGHDT and CDR2 as YYEEEE. The V and J ends lost 4 bases and 3 bases respectively, with 11 bases between them. There are 14 residues in the CDR3. This CDR3 is CASSRGRDNQPQHF. The CDR3 region has the DNA TGTGCCAGCAGCCGCGGCCGAGACAATCAGCCCCAGCATTTT.

At least ten counts were recorded for this clonotype. The chain joins TRBV28 to TRBJ1-1; D might be TRBD1 (5 bases). The CDR3 covers 16 residues. Deletions cut 6 bases from V and 0 bases from J, with 17 bases between. The germline V gene has CDR1 MDHEN and CDR2 SYDVKM. CDR3 sequence: CASRPPTTDMNTEAFF. CDR3 DNA sequence: TGTGCCAGCAGACCGCCAACGACAGACATGAACACTGAAGCTTTCTTT.

This clonotype was observed many times. J is TRBJ2-1 and V is TRBV28; 10 nucleotides align to TRBD2. V shed 7 bases, J shed 10 bases, and the junction held 13 bases outside the gene matches. In germline, CDR1 is MDHEN, CDR2 SYDVKM. The CDR3 length is 15 residues. In DNA, the CDR3 is TGTGCCAGCACCCTTGACCTAGCGGGAGCGCGGGAGCAGTTCTTC. It encodes CASTLDLAGAREQFF.

In this sample, this clonotype turned up many times. V and J are TRBV30 and TRBJ1-5; D gene uncertain. This CDR3 has 13 residues. Germline lookup yields CDR1 GTSNPN and CDR2 SVGIG (reference sequence). Trimming cost V 1 base and J 5 bases, with 9 bases left between them. Here the CDR3 DNA reads TGTGCCTGGAGTGGGACGGACGATCAGCCCCAGCATTTT. This sequence encodes CAWSGTDDQPQHF.

The chain recombines TRBV30 with TRBJ1-1; D is uncertain. Looked up from germline, CDR1 is GTSNPN and CDR2 is SVGIG (reference sequence). V gave up 1 base and J gave up 3 bases, with 6 bases separating them. This CDR3 has 12 amino acids. CDR3 sequence (DNA): TGTGCCTGGAGTGAGTTGGACACTGAAGCTTTCTTT. Translated: CAWSELDTEAFF.

This clonotype was seen at least ten times. This chain joins TRBV12-3 or TRBV12-4 and TRBJ2-6; 9 bases line up with TRBD1. After removal of 3 bases from V and 2 bases from J, the junction contained 2 bases not matched to a gene. The CDR3 covers 16 residues. CDR3 nucleotides: TGTGCCAGCAGTTTGGGGGACAGGGCTGGGGCCAACGTCCTGACTTTC. Residues: CASSLGDRAGANVLTF.

About this clonotype: A clone one base away is much larger, so this may be a read error. V usage is TRBV27 and J usage is TRBJ2-5, with unresolved D. Germline CDR1 reads MNHEY; CDR2 reads SMNVEV (reference sequence). The CDR3 totals 13 residues. Trimming took 0 bases from V and 4 from J, leaving 6 bases between them. The CDR3 is CASSLSSRETQYF. The CDR3 DNA reads TGTGCCAGCAGTTTATCTTCCAGAGAGACCCAGTACTTC.

The V and J genes are TRBV27 and TRBJ2-1; 11 bases are a match to TRBD2. Germline CDR1 and CDR2: MNHEY and SMNVEV (reference sequence). J gave up 3 bases and V 8 bases, and 3 bases lay outside the gene matches. The CDR3 runs to 14 residues. The CDR3 DNA is TGTGCCAGCGTCGGGACTAGCGGCTACAATGAGCAGTTCTTC. Translated, it gives CASVGTSGYNEQFF.

This clonotype has at least ten counts. The chain couples TRBV24-1 to TRBJ1-2; no reliable D call. Trimming took 3 bases from V and 6 from J, leaving 10 bases between them. CDR3 length: 13 residues. Germline V gene sequence: CDR1 KGHDR, CDR2 SFDVKD. The CDR3 sequence: CATSDAEWDGYTF. The DNA for the CDR3 is TGTGCCACCAGTGATGCAGAATGGGATGGCTACACCTTC.

This clonotype has at least ten counts. V usage is TRBV7-2 and J usage is TRBJ1-2; 7 nucleotides agree with TRBD1. Germline values: CDR1 SGHTA, CDR2 FQGNSA. This CDR3 has 15 residues. The trim removed 3 bases at V and 0 bases at J, leaving 4 bases unmatched. CDR3 residues: CASSFTGAANYGYTF. The CDR3 DNA follows: TGTGCCAGCAGCTTTACAGGGGCTGCTAACTATGGCTACACCTTC.

The chain carries TRBV30 and TRBJ2-7, with TRBD1 identical over 9 bases. V lost 5 bases and J lost 1; bases outside the gene matches: 0. The germline gives CDR1 GTSNPN, CDR2 SVGIG (reference sequence). CDR3 length equals 12 residues. CDR3 in amino acids: CAWGQGSYEQYF. The CDR3 region has the DNA TGTGCCTGGGGACAGGGGTCCTACGAGCAGTACTTC.